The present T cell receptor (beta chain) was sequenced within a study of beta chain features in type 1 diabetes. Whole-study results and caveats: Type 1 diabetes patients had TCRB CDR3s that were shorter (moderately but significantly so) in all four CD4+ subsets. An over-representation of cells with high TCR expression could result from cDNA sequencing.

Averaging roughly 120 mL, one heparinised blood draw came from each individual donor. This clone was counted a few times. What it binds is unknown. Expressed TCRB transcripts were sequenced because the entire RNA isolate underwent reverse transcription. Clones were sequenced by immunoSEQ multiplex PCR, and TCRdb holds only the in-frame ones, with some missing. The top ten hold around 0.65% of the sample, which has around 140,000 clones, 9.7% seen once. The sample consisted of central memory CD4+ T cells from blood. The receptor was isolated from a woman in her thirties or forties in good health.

In DNA, the CDR3 is TGTGCCAGCAGCCATCAAGGGGGGCAGGGGGCTAGTTCACCCCTCCACTTT. Translating gives CASSHQGGQGASSPLHF. The V gene is TRBV7-9, the J gene TRBJ1-6, with 8 bases matching TRBD1. The germline V gene encodes CDR1 SEHNR and CDR2 FQNEAQ (reference sequence). Trimming at V came to 5 bases and at J to 9 bases, leaving 15 bases not matched to a gene. This CDR3 is 17 amino acids long.